The sample holds many counts of the clone carrying this TCR beta chain. The data were taken from a study of Graves' ophthalmopathy and Graves' hyperthyroidism. Researchers took RNA transcripts and amplified TCR beta CDR3 regions from them. HTBI-primed first-round RT-PCR preceded second-round multiplex PCR. TCRdb processed the multiplex PCR reads anew with MiXCR; each CDR3 protein has one entry. The repertoire holds roughly 480,000 distinct CDR3 sequences, with about 15% as singletons. V lost 6 bases to trimming and J lost 1 base, with 10 bases between them. The CDR3 length is 14 residues. The germline V gene has CDR1 SNHLY and CDR2 FYNNEI.

This TCR was sampled from a woman aged 25 to 39 with Graves' ophthalmopathy. The material sequenced was blood. V gene TRBV2 combines with J gene TRBJ1-5; no reliable D call. The CDR3, as DNA: TGTGCCAGCAGACCTGGAGGGAGCAATCAGCCCCAGCATTTT. Protein sequence: CASRPGGSNQPQHF.